This TCR beta chain was identified during a study of T-cell reconstitution after alpha-beta-depleted transplantation in children. Library preparation (for TCRbeta) was performed with unique molecular identifiers. TCRdb processed the PCR reads anew with MiXCR; each CDR3 protein has one entry. The table includes approximately 350,000 distinct CDR3 sequences, around 15% detected once. This clonotype was seen many times. Its antigen is not known. General study results and limits: About two months after transplant, alpha-beta T cells reportedly came from several hundred expanded graft clones. Recipient T cells and thymic progenitors that survived were the source of the high TCRbeta diversity seen at day 60 in some patients. T-cell numbers and diversity one year post-transplant derived largely from freshly generated T cells.

V lost 5 bases to trimming and J lost 0 bases, with 14 bases between them. Germline assignment: CDR1 SQVTM and CDR2 ANQGSEA. The CDR3 contains 15 residues. The sequence derives from a male patient between 2 and 15 years old who had a stem cell transplant for acute lymphoblastic leukemia, so the T cells may come from the graft donor. The J gene is TRBJ1-3, the V gene TRBV29-1; D not certain. Sequences were derived from PBMCs, mostly from graft donor cells, sampled 360 days after TCRalphabeta/CD19-depleted stem cell transplant. The CDR3 nucleotides read TGCAGCGTTCTATCCGCATTGAGCTCTGGAAACACCATATATTTT. Translating gives CSVLSALSSGNTIYF.